Below are 25 T cell receptor beta chains sequenced from a single sample in a study of response to subunit inactivated influenza vaccine. One entry per CDR3 protein results from TCRdb running MiXCR on the RT-PCR reads. Of hundreds of thousands of distinct CDR3 sequences listed, more than 15% are singletons. The material was PBMCs from blood, obtained roughly 12 days after vaccination. Source of these receptors: a man aged 50 or older who received an inactivated influenza vaccine.

The table lists this clonotype with a few counts. The chain recombines TRBV5-1 with TRBJ2-5, with D possibly being TRBD2 (5 bases). Trimming stripped 4 bases from V and 0 bases from J, with 13 bases between. The germline V gene has CDR1 SGHRS and CDR2 YFSETQ. CDR3 length: 15 amino acids. In nucleotides, the CDR3 is TGCGCCAGCAGCCTCGGAGGCATGTACCAAGAGACCCAGTACTTC. Its protein product is CASSLGGMYQETQYF.

The J gene is TRBJ2-1, the V gene TRBV18; D not certain. There are 16 residues in the CDR3. Trimming stripped 3 bases from V and 2 bases from J, with 14 bases between. Per the germline V gene, CDR1 is KGHSH and CDR2 is LQKENI. CDR3 region: CASSPGSWSAYNEQFF. The CDR3 bases are TGTGCCAGCTCACCGGGCAGTTGGAGCGCCTACAATGAGCAGTTCTTC.

The V call is TRBV7-2, the J call TRBJ2-7, with unresolved D. The CDR3 has 14 residues. Trimming pared 7 bases from V and 0 bases from J, leaving 13 bases between. Germline V CDR1 and CDR2: SGHTA, FQGNSA. CDR3 DNA: TGTGCCAGCACCATTTCCCATTTCTCCTACGAGCAGTACTTC. It codes for CASTISHFSYEQYF. Drawing the rest from reference TRBV7-2 and TRBJ2-7, the complete variable domain is GAGVSQSPSNKVTEKGKDVELRCDPISGHTALYWYRQSLGQGLEFLIYFQGNSAPDKSGLPSDRFSAERTGGSVSTLTIQRTQQEDSAVYLCASTISHFSYEQYFGPGTRLTVT.

This clonotype was counted a few times. This rearrangement joins TRBV28 to TRBJ2-2, with D possibly being TRBD1 or TRBD2 (5 bases each). CDR1 and CDR2 (germline): MDHEN, SYDVKM. The length of the CDR3 is 14 residues. V dropped 5 bases and J dropped 5 bases, with 12 bases sitting between them. The CDR3 reads CASSPGTETGELFF. The CDR3 region has the DNA TGTGCCAGCAGTCCGGGGACGGAGACCGGGGAGCTGTTTTTT.

This clonotype was recorded many times. This chain joins TRBV18 and TRBJ2-1; a weak D match, TRBD2 (6 bases). The V gene lost 6 bases and the J gene lost 4 bases, with 16 bases spanning the gap. CDR1 is KGHSH, CDR2 LQKENI, per germline. The CDR3 has 15 residues. The CDR3 loop is CASSPAGSLYNEQFF. CDR3 coding DNA: TGTGCCAGCTCCCCAGCGGGCTCGCTTTACAATGAGCAGTTCTTC.

In its sample, this clonotype was seen many times. This chain connects TRBV15 to TRBJ2-7; D is perhaps TRBD1 or TRBD2 (5 bases each). Germline V gives CDR1 LNHNV, CDR2 YYDKDF (reference sequence). This CDR3 spans 14 amino acids. The V end was cut by 3 bases, the J end by 2 bases, with 11 bases between. The CDR3 region is CATSRGGGTYEQYF. DNA of the CDR3: TGTGCCACCAGCAGGGGTGGGGGTACCTACGAGCAGTACTTC. Full variable domain (remainder filled in from reference TRBV15 and TRBJ2-7): DAMVIQNPRYQVTQFGKPVTLSCSQTLNHNVMYWYQQKSSQAPKLLFHYYDKDFNNEADTPDNFQSRRPNTSFCFLDIRSPGLGDTAMYLCATSRGGGTYEQYFGPGTRLTVT.

The chain couples TRBV6-2 or TRBV6-3 to TRBJ1-2, with TRBD1 matching 10 bases. The CDR3 covers 16 residues. The V gene end was trimmed by 5 bases and the J gene end by 3 bases; junction bases not matched to a gene: 9. The germline gives CDR1 MNHEY, CDR2 SVGEGT. CDR3 residues: CASSNTGTGVDYGYTF. CDR3 bases: TGTGCCAGCAGTAATACCGGGACAGGGGTTGACTATGGCTACACCTTC.

This clonotype was observed at least ten times. This chain connects TRBV5-1 to TRBJ2-2; perhaps TRBD2 as D (6 bases). CDR3 length equals 16 residues. Trimming pared 4 bases from V and 5 bases from J, leaving 18 bases between. The germline V gene encodes CDR1 SGHRS and CDR2 YFSETQ. CDR3 coding DNA: TGCGCCAGCAGCGCGGGGACGGCGTACCAGACCGGGGAGCTGTTTTTT. Translating it yields CASSAGTAYQTGELFF.

Many counts were recorded for this clonotype. The gene calls are TRBV2 and TRBJ2-7; TRBD2 matches 7 bases. Germline V gives CDR1 SNHLY, CDR2 FYNNEI. The CDR3 extends over 14 amino acids. V was clipped by 9 bases and J by 5 bases; unmatched bases: 13. CDR3 amino acids: CASRAGRSRNEQYF. CDR3 DNA sequence: TGTGCCAGTAGAGCGGGGCGGAGCAGGAACGAGCAGTACTTC.

This clonotype was counted between two and nine times. This sequence joins TRBV6-5 and TRBJ2-6; 7 bases fit TRBD1. The ends lost 7 bases at V and 0 bases at J; junction bases unmatched: 3. The CDR3 is 15 amino acids. Germline-derived CDR1 and CDR2 are MNHEY and SVGAGI. The CDR3 DNA reads as TGTGCCAGCACTTCAGGGGGCTCTGGGGCCAACGTCCTGACTTTC. Translated: CASTSGGSGANVLTF.

The genes are TRBV6-2 or TRBV6-3 and TRBJ2-1, with D maybe TRBD1 (5 bases). V was trimmed by 6 bases and J by 4 bases, leaving 13 bases between them. The CDR3 spans 14 residues. Germline V gene sequence: CDR1 MNHEY, CDR2 SVGEGT. The CDR3: CASSRPQGYNEQFF. In DNA, the CDR3 is TGTGCCAGCAGCAGACCTCAGGGTTACAATGAGCAGTTCTTC.

This clonotype was found once. The chain carries TRBV5-1 and TRBJ2-1; no clear D gene. Germline V gene data show CDR1 as SGHRS and CDR2 as YFSETQ. The CDR3 is made up of 14 amino acids. V was clipped by 0 bases and J by 3 bases, with 7 bases between them. CDR3: CASSLAVNYNEQFF. CDR3 nucleotides: TGCGCCAGCAGCTTGGCCGTCAACTACAATGAGCAGTTCTTC.

This clonotype came up a few times. J is TRBJ2-7 and V is TRBV18; D remains unclear. Germline V gene lookup returns CDR1 KGHSH and CDR2 LQKENI. The CDR3 extends over 14 amino acids. V was pared by 2 bases and J by 0 bases, with 8 bases between. CDR3 coding DNA: TGTGCCAGCTCACCAAATCTAGACTCCTACGAGCAGTACTTC. Protein product: CASSPNLDSYEQYF.

This clonotype has more than one count but fewer than ten. In DNA, the CDR3 is TGCGCCAGCCATAGCGACCCGGGGACCCAGTACTTC. This encodes CASHSDPGTQYF. The chain uses TRBV5-1 and TRBJ2-5, with a tentative D call TRBD2 (5 bases). CDR1 and CDR2 (germline): SGHRS, YFSETQ. The CDR3 contains 12 residues. The V and J ends lost 7 bases and 7 bases respectively, with 14 bases between them.

The chain uses TRBV7-2 and TRBJ2-3; D unresolved. The germline V and J ends were trimmed by 5 bases and 2 bases, with 11 bases remaining between them. CDR3 length: 14 amino acids. CDR1 is SGHTA and CDR2 is FQGNSA in the germline V gene. The CDR3 bases are TGTGCCAGCAGCGCTTCATTTATCACAGATACGCAGTATTTT. This translates into CASSASFITDTQYF.

This rearrangement joins TRBV5-6 to TRBJ2-2, with D uncertain. Germline V gene lookup returns CDR1 SGHDT and CDR2 YYEEEE. V was shortened by 0 bases and J by 0 bases, with 9 bases between the two germline ends. This CDR3 comprises 16 residues. The chain's CDR3 is CASSLDPGPNTGELFF. CDR3 DNA: TGTGCCAGCAGCTTGGACCCAGGACCGAACACCGGGGAGCTGTTTTTT.

In its sample, this clonotype was seen a few times. The J gene is TRBJ1-1, the V gene TRBV6-2 or TRBV6-3; D gene ambiguous. CDR3 length: 11 amino acids. Germline lookup yields CDR1 MNHEY and CDR2 SVGEGT. The V and J ends lost 0 bases and 7 bases respectively, with 3 bases between them. The CDR3 spells CASSYSIEAFF. In nucleotides, the CDR3 is TGTGCCAGCAGTTACTCGATTGAAGCTTTCTTT.

This clonotype has a handful of counts. The V call is TRBV5-4, the J call TRBJ2-7; TRBD1 might be the D (6 bases). In germline, CDR1 is SGHNT, CDR2 YYREEE (reference sequence). Trimming pared 4 bases from V and 0 bases from J, leaving 11 bases between. The CDR3 contains 14 residues. The CDR3 region has the DNA TGTGCCAGCAGCACCGGACAGCGCTCCTACGAGCAGTACTTC. Its protein is CASSTGQRSYEQYF.

The chain couples TRBV20-1 to TRBJ2-4; a weak D match, TRBD2 (5 bases). CDR1 and CDR2 from the germline V gene are DFQATT and SNEGSKA (reference sequence). V was clipped by 2 bases and J by 9 bases, with 17 bases between them. This CDR3 comprises 14 residues. For the CDR3, the DNA is TGCAGTGCTAGATACGGCGGCAGCGGCGGCATTCAGTACTTC. Translation: CSARYGGSGGIQYF.

The chain employs TRBV4-1 and TRBJ2-2, with TRBD2 matching 12 bases. The germline V gene encodes CDR1 MGHRA and CDR2 YSYEKL. CDR3 size: 20 residues. Trimming cost V 0 bases and J 0 bases; bases outside gene matches: 8. The CDR3 sequence: CASSQDPLAGGYANTGELFF. CDR3 sequence (DNA): TGCGCCAGCAGCCAAGATCCGCTAGCGGGGGGGTACGCGAACACCGGGGAGCTGTTTTTT.

This clonotype was seen a handful of times. V and J are TRBV7-2 and TRBJ2-3; D unclear. There are 15 residues in the CDR3. Trimming cost V 2 bases and J 1 base, with 10 bases left between them. CDR1 and CDR2 from the germline V gene are SGHTA and FQGNSA. CDR3 DNA sequence: TGTGCCAGCAGCTTAAGCCACCTTCGCACAGATACGCAGTATTTT. As protein: CASSLSHLRTDTQYF. Full variable domain (missing parts from reference TRBV7-2 and TRBJ2-3): GAGVSQSPSNKVTEKGKDVELRCDPISGHTALYWYRQSLGQGLEFLIYFQGNSAPDKSGLPSDRFSAERTGGSVSTLTIQRTQQEDSAVYLCASSLSHLRTDTQYFGPGTRLTVL.

The rearrangement links TRBV9 to TRBJ1-5; tentatively, D is TRBD1 (5 bases). The V gene lost 4 bases and the J gene lost 0 bases, with 14 bases spanning the gap. CDR3 length: 16 amino acids. Germline V gene lookup returns CDR1 SGDLS and CDR2 YYNGEE. The CDR3 nucleotides read TGTGCCAGCAGCCTCGGGACGATCGATAGCAATCAGCCCCAGCATTTT. This gives the protein CASSLGTIDSNQPQHF.

Only a few counts were recorded for this clonotype. The rearrangement links TRBV5-1 to TRBJ2-2; D may be TRBD1 or TRBD2 (6 bases each). With 5 bases removed from V and 7 bases from J, the gap between germline ends came to 18 bases. Per the germline V gene, CDR1 is SGHRS and CDR2 is YFSETQ. CDR3 length: 15 residues. The CDR3 sequence: CASSLSQGRSGELFF. The CDR3 region has the DNA TGCGCCAGCAGTCTGTCTCAGGGGAGGAGCGGGGAGCTGTTTTTT.

This clonotype showed up just a few times. V and J are TRBV5-1 and TRBJ2-7, with a tentative D call TRBD2 (5 bases). The CDR3 covers 13 residues. Germline V gene sequence: CDR1 SGHRS, CDR2 YFSETQ. V shed 0 bases and J shed 6 bases, with 10 bases lying between them. The CDR3 bases are TGCGCCAGCAGCTTGGGAGGGTCGCTCGAGCAGTACTTC. The encoded protein is CASSLGGSLEQYF.

This clonotype was counted ten times or more. The rearrangement uses TRBV20-1 and TRBJ2-7; D may be TRBD2 (6 bases). The V end was cut by 3 bases, the J end by 1 base, with 13 bases between. In germline, CDR1 is DFQATT, CDR2 SNEGSKA (reference sequence). This CDR3 comprises 14 residues. CDR3 amino acids: CSASDTSRSYEQYF. CDR3 sequence (DNA): TGCAGTGCTAGCGACACTAGCCGGTCCTACGAGCAGTACTTC.